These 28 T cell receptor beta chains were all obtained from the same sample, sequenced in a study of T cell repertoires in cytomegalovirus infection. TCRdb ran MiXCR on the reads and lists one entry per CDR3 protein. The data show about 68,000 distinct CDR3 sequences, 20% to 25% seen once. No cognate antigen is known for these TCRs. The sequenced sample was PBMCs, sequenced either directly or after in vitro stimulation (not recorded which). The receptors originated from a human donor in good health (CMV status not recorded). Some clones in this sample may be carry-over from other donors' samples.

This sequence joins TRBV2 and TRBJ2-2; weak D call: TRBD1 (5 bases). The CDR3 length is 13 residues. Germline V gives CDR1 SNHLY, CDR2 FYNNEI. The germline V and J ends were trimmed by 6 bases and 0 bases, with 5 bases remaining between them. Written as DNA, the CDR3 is TGTGCCAGCAGACAGGCGAACACCGGGGAGCTGTTTTTT. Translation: CASRQANTGELFF.

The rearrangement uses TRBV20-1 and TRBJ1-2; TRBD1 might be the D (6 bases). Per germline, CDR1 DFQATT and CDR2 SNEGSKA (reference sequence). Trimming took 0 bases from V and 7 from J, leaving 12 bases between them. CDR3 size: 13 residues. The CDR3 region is CSARDGGQTGYTF. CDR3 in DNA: TGCAGTGCTAGAGACGGGGGGCAAACTGGCTACACCTTC.

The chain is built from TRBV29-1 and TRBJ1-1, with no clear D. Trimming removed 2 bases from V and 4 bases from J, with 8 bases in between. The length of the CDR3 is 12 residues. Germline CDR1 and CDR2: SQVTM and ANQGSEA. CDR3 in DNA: TGCAGCGTTGAACATCTGGCCACTGAAGCTTTCTTT. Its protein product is CSVEHLATEAFF.

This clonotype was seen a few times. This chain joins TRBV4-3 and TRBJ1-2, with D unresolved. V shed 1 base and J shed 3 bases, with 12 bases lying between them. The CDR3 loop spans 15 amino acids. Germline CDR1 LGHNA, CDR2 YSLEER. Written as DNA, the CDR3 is TGCGCCAGCAGCCAAGGGGGAAACGGCTACTATGGCTACACCTTC. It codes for CASSQGGNGYYGYTF.

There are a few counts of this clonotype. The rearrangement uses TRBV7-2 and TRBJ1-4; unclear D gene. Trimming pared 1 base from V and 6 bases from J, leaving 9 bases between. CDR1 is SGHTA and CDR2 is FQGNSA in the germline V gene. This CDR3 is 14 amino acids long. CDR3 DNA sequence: TGTGCCAGCAGCTTAGAGGCAGCCCATGAAAAACTGTTTTTT. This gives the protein CASSLEAAHEKLFF.

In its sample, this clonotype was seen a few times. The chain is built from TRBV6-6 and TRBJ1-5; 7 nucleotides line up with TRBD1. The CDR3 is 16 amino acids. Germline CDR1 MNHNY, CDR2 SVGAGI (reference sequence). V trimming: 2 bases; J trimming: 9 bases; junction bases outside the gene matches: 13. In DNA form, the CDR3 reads TGTGCCAGCAGTTACGAGGACAGGAGGGTTATTGGGCCCCAGCATTTT. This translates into CASSYEDRRVIGPQHF.

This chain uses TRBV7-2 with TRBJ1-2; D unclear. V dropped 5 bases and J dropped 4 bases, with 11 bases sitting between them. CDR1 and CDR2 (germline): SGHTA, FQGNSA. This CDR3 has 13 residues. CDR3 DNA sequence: TGTGCCAGCAGCCCCGGGGAGACCTATGGCTACACCTTC. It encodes CASSPGETYGYTF.

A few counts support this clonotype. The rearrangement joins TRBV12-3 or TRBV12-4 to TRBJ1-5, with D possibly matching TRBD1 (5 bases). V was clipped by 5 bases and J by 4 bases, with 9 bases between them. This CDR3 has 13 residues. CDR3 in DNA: TGTGCCAGCAGTCCTCGACAGAATCAGCCCCAGCATTTT. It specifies CASSPRQNQPQHF.

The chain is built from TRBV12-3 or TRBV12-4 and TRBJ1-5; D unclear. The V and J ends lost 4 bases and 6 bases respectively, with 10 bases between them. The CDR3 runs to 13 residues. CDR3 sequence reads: CASSSIRTQPQHF. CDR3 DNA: TGTGCCAGCAGTTCAATTCGGACTCAGCCCCAGCATTTT.

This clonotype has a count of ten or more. Written as DNA, the CDR3 is TGTGCCAGCAGCGTCGGGACAGGGACAGATACGCAGTATTTT. Its protein is CASSVGTGTDTQYF. The genes are TRBV9 and TRBJ2-3, with 9 bases fitting TRBD1. Germline lookup yields CDR1 SGDLS and CDR2 YYNGEE. The CDR3 loop spans 14 amino acids. Trimming took 2 bases from V and 3 from J; bases not matched to a gene: 1.

The CDR3 protein is CASSEDLFNEQFF. The CDR3 nucleotides read TGTGCCAGCAGTGAGGATTTGTTCAATGAGCAGTTCTTC. The chain is built from TRBV2 and TRBJ2-1; D gene unclear. CDR1 SNHLY and CDR2 FYNNEI come from the germline V gene. V lost 3 bases and J 6 bases, leaving 9 bases between the germline ends. This CDR3 is built from 13 residues.

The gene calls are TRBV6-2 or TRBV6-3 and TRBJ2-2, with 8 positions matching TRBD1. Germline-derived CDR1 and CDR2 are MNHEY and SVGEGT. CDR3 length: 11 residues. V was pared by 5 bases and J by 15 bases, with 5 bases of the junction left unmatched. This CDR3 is CASSRTGLVFF. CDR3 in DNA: TGTGCCAGCAGTCGGACAGGGTTGGTGTTTTTT.

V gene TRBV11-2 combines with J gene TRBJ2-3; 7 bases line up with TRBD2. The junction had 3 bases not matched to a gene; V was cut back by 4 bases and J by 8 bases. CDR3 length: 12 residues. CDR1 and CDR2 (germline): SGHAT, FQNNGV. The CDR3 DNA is TGTGCCAGCAGCTCGTCTAGCGGTACGCAGTATTTT. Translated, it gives CASSSSSGTQYF.

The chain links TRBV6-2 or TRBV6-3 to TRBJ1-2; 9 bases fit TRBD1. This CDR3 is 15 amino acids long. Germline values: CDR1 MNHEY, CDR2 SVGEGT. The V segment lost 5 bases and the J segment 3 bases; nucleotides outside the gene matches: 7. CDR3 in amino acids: CASSAPGQGHYGYTF. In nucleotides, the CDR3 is TGTGCCAGCAGTGCACCGGGACAGGGACACTATGGCTACACCTTC.

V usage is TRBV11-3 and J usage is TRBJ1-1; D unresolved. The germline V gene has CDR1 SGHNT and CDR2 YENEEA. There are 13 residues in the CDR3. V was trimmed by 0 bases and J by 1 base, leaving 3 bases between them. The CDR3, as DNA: TGTGCCAGCAGCTTAGATGAGAACACTGAAGCTTTCTTT. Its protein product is CASSLDENTEAFF.

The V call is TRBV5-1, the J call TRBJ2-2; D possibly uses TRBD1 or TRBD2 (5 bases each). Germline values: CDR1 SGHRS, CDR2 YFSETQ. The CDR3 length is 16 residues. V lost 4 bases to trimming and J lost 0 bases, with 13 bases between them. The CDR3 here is CASSPAGTANTGELFF. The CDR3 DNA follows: TGCGCCAGCAGCCCAGCCGGGACGGCGAACACCGGGGAGCTGTTTTTT.

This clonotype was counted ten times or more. The CDR3 DNA reads TGTGCCAGCAGTCGTAATCGTTGGGAGACCCAGTACTTC. Amino acids: CASSRNRWETQYF. This chain uses TRBV12-3 or TRBV12-4 with TRBJ2-5; D is uncertain. Trimming took off 5 bases at V and 5 bases at J, with 12 bases between the two ends. The CDR3 loop spans 13 amino acids.

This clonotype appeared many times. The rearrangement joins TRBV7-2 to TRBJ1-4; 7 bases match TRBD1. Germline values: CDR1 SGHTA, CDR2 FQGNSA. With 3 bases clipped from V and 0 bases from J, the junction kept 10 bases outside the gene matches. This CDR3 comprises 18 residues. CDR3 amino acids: CASSLGGTVFATNEKLFF. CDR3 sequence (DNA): TGTGCCAGCAGCTTGGGAGGGACAGTTTTTGCAACTAATGAAAAACTGTTTTTT.

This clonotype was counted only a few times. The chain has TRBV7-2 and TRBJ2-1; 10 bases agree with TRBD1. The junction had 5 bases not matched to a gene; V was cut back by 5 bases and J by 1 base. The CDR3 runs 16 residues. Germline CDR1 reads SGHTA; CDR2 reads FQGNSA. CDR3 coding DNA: TGTGCCAGCAGCCCCGAGGGACAGGGGTCCTACAATGAGCAGTTCTTC. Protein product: CASSPEGQGSYNEQFF.

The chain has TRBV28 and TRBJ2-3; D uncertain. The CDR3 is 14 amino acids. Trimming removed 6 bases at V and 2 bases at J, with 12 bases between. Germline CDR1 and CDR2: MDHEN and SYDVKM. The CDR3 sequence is CASSTPWATDTQYF. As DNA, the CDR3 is TGTGCCAGCAGCACCCCCTGGGCCACAGATACGCAGTATTTT. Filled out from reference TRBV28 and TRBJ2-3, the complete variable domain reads DVKVTQSSRYLVKRTGEKVFLECVQDMDHENMFWYRQDPGLGLRLIYFSYDVKMKEKGDIPEGYSVSREKKERFSLILESASTNQTSMYLCASSTPWATDTQYFGPGTRLTVL.

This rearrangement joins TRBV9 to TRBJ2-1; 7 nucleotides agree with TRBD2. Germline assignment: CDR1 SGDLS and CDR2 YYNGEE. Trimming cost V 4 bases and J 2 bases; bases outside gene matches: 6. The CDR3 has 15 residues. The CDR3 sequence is CASSLTSDPYNEQFF. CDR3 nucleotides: TGTGCCAGCAGCCTCACTAGCGACCCCTACAATGAGCAGTTCTTC.

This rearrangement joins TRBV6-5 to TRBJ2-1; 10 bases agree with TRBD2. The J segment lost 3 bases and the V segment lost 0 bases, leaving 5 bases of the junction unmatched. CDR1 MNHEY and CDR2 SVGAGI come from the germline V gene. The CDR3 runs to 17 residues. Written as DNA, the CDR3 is TGTGCCAGCAGTTACTCCAAACTAGCGGGGATCTACAATGAGCAGTTCTTC. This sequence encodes CASSYSKLAGIYNEQFF.

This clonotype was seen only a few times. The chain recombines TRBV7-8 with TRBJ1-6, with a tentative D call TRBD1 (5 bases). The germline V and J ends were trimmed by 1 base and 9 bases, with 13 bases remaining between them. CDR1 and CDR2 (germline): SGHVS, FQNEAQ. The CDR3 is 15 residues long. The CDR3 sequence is CASSLVGAELSPLHF. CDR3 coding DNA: TGTGCCAGCAGCTTAGTCGGGGCCGAGCTTTCACCCCTCCACTTT.

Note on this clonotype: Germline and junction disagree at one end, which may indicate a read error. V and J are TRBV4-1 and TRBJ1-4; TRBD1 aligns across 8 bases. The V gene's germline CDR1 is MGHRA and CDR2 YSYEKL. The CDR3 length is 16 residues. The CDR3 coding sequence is TGCGCCAGCGGCCAAGAAACAGGGGGATCGGTCGAAAAACTGTTTTTT. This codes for CASGQETGGSVEKLFF.

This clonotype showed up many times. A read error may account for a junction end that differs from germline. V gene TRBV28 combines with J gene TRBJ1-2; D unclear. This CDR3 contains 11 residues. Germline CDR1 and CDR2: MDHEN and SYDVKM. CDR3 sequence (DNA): TGTGCCAGCGGTTTGGGGTATGGCTACACCTTC. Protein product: CASGLGYGYTF.

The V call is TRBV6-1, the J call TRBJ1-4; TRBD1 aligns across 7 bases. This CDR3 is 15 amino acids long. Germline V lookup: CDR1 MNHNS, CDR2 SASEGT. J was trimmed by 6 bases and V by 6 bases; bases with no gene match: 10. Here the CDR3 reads CASSPRRGQDEKLFF. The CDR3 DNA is TGTGCCAGCAGCCCCAGAAGGGGGCAAGATGAAAAACTGTTTTTT.

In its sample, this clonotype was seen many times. CDR3 residues: CASSLDGYTQYF. As DNA, the CDR3 is TGTGCCAGCAGCTTAGATGGTTATACGCAGTATTTT. This chain joins TRBV7-2 and TRBJ2-3; D ambiguous. This CDR3 is 12 amino acids long. CDR1 SGHTA and CDR2 FQGNSA come from the germline V gene. The V and J ends lost 1 base and 7 bases respectively, with 6 bases between them.

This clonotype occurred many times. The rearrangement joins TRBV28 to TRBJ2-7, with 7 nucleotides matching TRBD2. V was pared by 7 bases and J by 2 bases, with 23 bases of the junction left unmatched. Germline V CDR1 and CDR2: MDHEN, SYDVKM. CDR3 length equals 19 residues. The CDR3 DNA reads TGTGCCAGCACAAGCGGGAACCGAGGGCCCGAGTTGATGCCCTACGAGCAGTACTTC. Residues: CASTSGNRGPELMPYEQYF.